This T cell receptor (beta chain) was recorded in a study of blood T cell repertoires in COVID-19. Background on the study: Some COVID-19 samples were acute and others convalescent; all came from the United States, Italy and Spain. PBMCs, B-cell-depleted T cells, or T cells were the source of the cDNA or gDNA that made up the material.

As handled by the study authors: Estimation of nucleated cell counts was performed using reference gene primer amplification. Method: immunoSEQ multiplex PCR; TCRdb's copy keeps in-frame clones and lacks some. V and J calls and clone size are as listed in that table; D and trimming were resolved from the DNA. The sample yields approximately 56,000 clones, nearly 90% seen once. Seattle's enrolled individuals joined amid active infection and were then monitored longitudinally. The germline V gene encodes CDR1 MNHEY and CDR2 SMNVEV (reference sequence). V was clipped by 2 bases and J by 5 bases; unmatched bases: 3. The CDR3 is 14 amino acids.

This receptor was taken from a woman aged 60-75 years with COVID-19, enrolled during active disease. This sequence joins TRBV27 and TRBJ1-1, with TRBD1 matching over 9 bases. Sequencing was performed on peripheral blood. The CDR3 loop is CASSLVGTGTEAFF. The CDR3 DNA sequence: TGTGCCAGCAGTTTAGTCGGGACAGGGACTGAAGCTTTCTTT.